This TCR beta chain comes out of a study of shared clonotypes between healthy human individuals (dated by TCRdb to 2020 to 2022). As for the study more broadly: The cohort comprised a couple of women and a few men aged 18 to 49 years. For each donor, three plates each were used for CD4 naive and CD4 memory, two plates were used for CD8 naive, and one plate was used for CD8 memory. The study deeply sequenced blood TCR repertoires of five healthy adults to estimate repertoire size and the extent of clonotype sharing between individuals. Different laboratories and diverse techniques were used to prepare libraries and sequence TCR repertoires, to increase sequencing depth and limit assay-specific biases. Leukapheresis yielded between about 0.85 and 9 billion PBMCs per donor. Here is what the overall study found, with its caveats: Rarefaction of sorted-subset datasets indicated incomplete sequencing despite the large sequencing depth. Based on pairwise subsampling, the degree of clonotype sharing among donors was expected to be affected by sequencing depth. Sharing across several donors was observed for around 4.8% of naive CD4, 3.5% of naive CD8, 2% to 2.5% of memory CD4, and about 0.4% of memory CD8 clonotypes. Because the study included only a small number of donors, the genetic and exposure-history diversity represented was limited. Naive subsets generally had larger estimated clonotype richness than memory subsets did. Sampling was restricted to blood, and TCR repertoires in tissues likely differ from the TCR repertoires found in blood. Higher generation probabilities were observed for clonotypes shared by all four sorted-subset donors than for non-shared clonotypes.

From the cysteine up to the phenylalanine, the CDR3 has a length of 18 residues. The entry retains the CDR3 DNA only, 54 bases that are in frame from base 1. In the case of this clone: Its antigen is currently not known. No per-base quality is available; no much larger clone lies one base away.

TCR CDR3 regions were amplified from genomic DNA by multiplex PCR using the deep immunoSEQ assay. Genomic DNA extracted from each cell subset was distributed evenly over all wells of several immunoSEQ 96-well plates, and each plate served as one replicate. For sorted subsets, each replicate PCR was loaded with 200 ng genomic DNA, equivalent to some 31,000 T cell genomes. Purified libraries were quantified with a Qubit 3.0 fluorometer, sized on a Bioanalyzer 2100, and re-quantified with the KAPA Library Quantification kit. Each immunoSEQ 96-well plate was sequenced on its own single-read 150-cycle Illumina NextSeq 550 flow cell. In the authors' own workflow: Because the immunoSEQ output included only junctional sequences and no quality scores, the filtering could not be the same as the filtering used for full-length reads. Sequences were annotated with PyIR, a Python wrapper for IgBLAST v1.9, using IMGT germline references to assign V/J genes and CDR3. Reads were filtered out if the reads had weak V/J assignments (E-value above 1e-6), no CDR3, stop codons, out-of-frame junctions, or ambiguous translated residues. V3J clonotypes were defined by identical inferred V gene, J gene, and CDR3 amino acid sequence. Percentage overlap between repertoires was computed as shared unique clonotypes divided by the size of the smaller repertoire. Three approaches were used to assess repertoire richness: RTK rarefaction, the Chao1 estimator, and Recon v2.1 estimates of unobserved clonotypes. For all TCRbeta clonotypes obtained by the gDNA method from a handful of donors, generation probabilities were computed with OLGA. What TCRdb holds here is the immuneACCESS table cut down to in-frame rearrangements. Part of the clones is not present; checked against another copy, under half of the missing clones reflect an unresolved V gene, and the others are unexplained. The V and J calls and clone size are taken from that table; D and trimming were inferred from the DNA. Counted in this sample were under 650,000 clones; 90% to 96% of them appeared once. 0.06% of the sample comes from the top ten.

The donors were healthy, HIV-negative adults who had no recently reported acute infections or vaccinations. Only Caucasian adults living in Nashville, Tennessee, USA were represented among the donors. CD4+ T cells were enriched through magnetic negative selection, after which naive cells were positively selected on CD45RA and the remaining negative fraction served as the memory subset. After blood collection by leukapheresis, PBMCs were isolated using Ficoll-Histopaque density gradient centrifugation and then cryopreserved in the vapor phase of liquid nitrogen. Analytical flow cytometry was used to check the purity and quantity of every magnetically sorted T cell population. Each sorted fraction had its genomic DNA isolated and then quantified by UV absorbance on a Nanodrop 2000c.

The sample comprised naive CD4+ T cells sorted from blood. The cell subset or site label for this specimen denotes: CD45RA+ positively selected. The receptor was derived from a woman in her 30s in good health. The sequence links TRBV21-1 to TRBJ2-7; the table's D call TRBD1 went unverified against the DNA. TRBV21-1 is a documented pseudogene. CDR3 sequence: CASSSQGSDSGSSYEQYF. The DNA sequence is as follows: TGTGCCAGCAGCTCTCAAGGGTCGGACAGTGGGAGCTCCTACGAGCAGTACTTC.